These 22 T cell receptor beta chains came from one sample sequenced in a study of long-term antiretroviral therapy in people with HIV. At the survey level, the v3.0 immunoSEQ assay was run. The method was immunoSEQ multiplex PCR; TCRdb's version includes in-frame clones alone and lacks a portion of them. Found here are fewer than 45,000 clones, roughly 88% of them singletons; the top ten hold 8% to 11%. Material: unsorted PBMCs, obtained 2.2 years after starting antiretroviral therapy. The receptors come from a man between 18 and 29 years old with HIV.

The V gene is TRBV5-1, the J gene TRBJ1-2; maybe TRBD1 (5 bases). Germline CDR1 is SGHRS and CDR2 is YFSETQ. The ends were cut back, 3 bases at V and 3 bases at J, with 15 bases in the middle. This CDR3 region has 15 residues. CDR3 coding DNA: TGCGCCAGCAGCTCCGGGACGCCTTGGGACTATGGCTACACCTTC. Amino acids: CASSSGTPWDYGYTF. The entire variable domain, with the rest obtained from reference TRBV5-1 and TRBJ1-2, is as follows: KAGVTQTPRYLIKTRGQQVTLSCSPISGHRSVSWYQQTPGQGLQFLFEYFSETQRNKGNFPGRFSGRQFSNSRSEMNVSTLELGDSALYLCASSSGTPWDYGYTFGSGTRLTVV.

The rearrangement joins TRBV30 to TRBJ2-5; D is possibly TRBD1 or TRBD2 (5 bases each). Trimming shortened V by 5 bases and J by 4 bases, and 14 bases separated the two germline ends. Germline V gene lookup returns CDR1 GTSNPN and CDR2 SVGIG (reference sequence). CDR3 length: 13 residues. CDR3 region: CAWLGPGRETQYF. The CDR3 DNA reads TGTGCCTGGCTCGGACCGGGACGAGAGACCCAGTACTTC. Combining the CDR3 with reference TRBV30 and TRBJ2-5 gives the whole variable domain SQTIHQWPATLVQPVGSPLSLECTVEGTSNPNLYWYRQAAGRGLQLLFYSVGIGQISSEVPQNLSASRPQDRQFILSSKKLLLSDSGFYLCAWLGPGRETQYFGPGTRLLVL.

V gene TRBV5-6 combines with J gene TRBJ2-7, with D perhaps TRBD2 (7 bases). CDR3 length: 14 residues. V shed 4 bases and J shed 4 bases, with 15 bases lying between them. CDR1 SGHDT and CDR2 YYEEEE come from the germline V gene. This CDR3 is CASSPGGGSYEQYF. CDR3 DNA: TGTGCCAGCAGCCCGGGGGGCGGAAGTTACGAGCAGTACTTC.

The chain recombines TRBV28 with TRBJ2-5; the D gene is possibly TRBD2 (6 bases). Trimming removed 3 bases at V and 4 bases at J, with 12 bases between. CDR1 is MDHEN, CDR2 SYDVKM, per germline. There are 14 residues in the CDR3. The DNA for the CDR3 is TGTGCCAGCAGTTTGTATCGGGGGAGAGAGACCCAGTACTTC. As protein: CASSLYRGRETQYF.

The chain joins TRBV19 to TRBJ1-2; no clear D gene. The CDR3 extends over 11 amino acids. The V end lost 10 bases, the J end lost 8 bases, and 14 bases lay between the germline ends. Looked up from germline, CDR1 is LNHDA and CDR2 is SQIVND (reference sequence). The CDR3 nucleotides are TGTGCCACTGGCCAGATGGGAGGCTACACCTTC. Translation: CATGQMGGYTF.

The chain is built from TRBV6-4 and TRBJ2-3; 9 bases are a match to TRBD1. Germline CDR1 MRHNA, CDR2 SNTAGT. This CDR3 is 15 amino acids long. V trimming: 2 bases; J trimming: 2 bases; junction bases outside the gene matches: 2. The CDR3 coding sequence is TGTGCCAGCAGTGACGGGACAGGGCACACAGATACGCAGTATTTT. Translated, it gives CASSDGTGHTDTQYF.

This clone occurred a few times. The chain couples TRBV10-2 to TRBJ1-2; D is uncertain. The CDR3 length is 12 residues. CDR1 WSHSY and CDR2 SAAADI come from the germline V gene. V was shortened by 2 bases and J by 4 bases, with 5 bases between the two germline ends. This chain's CDR3 is CASSEAGYGYTF. The CDR3 nucleotides read TGCGCCAGCAGTGAGGCAGGCTATGGCTACACCTTC.

The gene calls are TRBV6-5 and TRBJ2-3; D not certain. Germline lookup yields CDR1 MNHEY and CDR2 SVGAGI. V lost 0 bases and J lost 0, with 7 bases in between. This CDR3 spans 15 amino acids. Here the CDR3 reads CASSYSSASTDTQYF. The CDR3 DNA follows: TGTGCCAGCAGTTACTCGAGCGCTAGCACAGATACGCAGTATTTT.

The rearrangement uses TRBV4-3 and TRBJ1-2; TRBD1 agrees at 8 bases. J was trimmed by 8 bases and V by 4 bases; bases with no gene match: 12. Per germline, CDR1 LGHNA and CDR2 YSLEER. The CDR3 length is 15 residues. The CDR3, as DNA: TGCGCCAGCAGCCTCTCCACAGGGGGGGTCACAGGCTACACCTTC. The encoded protein is CASSLSTGGVTGYTF.

The genes are TRBV7-2 and TRBJ1-5, with D uncertain. Trimming removed 3 bases from V and 9 bases from J, with 18 bases in between. Germline V gives CDR1 SGHTA, CDR2 FQGNSA. The CDR3 sequence is 15 residues long. The CDR3 DNA is TGTGCCAGCAGCTTCTTTTCTACGGCCGACCTGCCCCAGCATTTT. Translation: CASSFFSTADLPQHF.

The chain joins TRBV27 to TRBJ1-1; tentative D call: TRBD1 (5 bases). Deletions cut 4 bases from V and 7 bases from J, with 13 bases between. Germline CDR1 MNHEY, CDR2 SMNVEV (reference sequence). The CDR3 is made up of 13 amino acids. CDR3 sequence (DNA): TGTGCCAGCAGTTATTCCGGGGGAGATGAAGCTTTCTTT. Amino acid sequence: CASSYSGGDEAFF.

This rearrangement joins TRBV15 to TRBJ2-1; D perhaps matches TRBD1 (5 bases). The CDR3 has 12 amino acids. The V end lost 8 bases, the J end lost 4 bases, and 9 bases lay between the germline ends. Germline loops: CDR1 LNHNV, CDR2 YYDKDF (reference sequence). The CDR3 bases are TGTGCCACCGGTGACAGTTACAATGAGCAGTTCTTC. Translated: CATGDSYNEQFF.

A note on this clone: At one boundary the junction diverges from the germline segment, which might be a read error. The rearrangement links TRBV19 to TRBJ2-7; tentative D call: TRBD1 (5 bases). Germline loops: CDR1 LNHDA, CDR2 SQIVND (reference sequence). The length of the CDR3 is 13 residues. The CDR3 loop reads CASSIWTSSEQYF. The DNA for the CDR3 is TGTGCCAGTAGTATTTGGACATCCTCCGAGCAGTACTTC.

The chain uses TRBV5-4 and TRBJ1-2; D is unclear. CDR3 size: 15 residues. V shed 4 bases and J shed 4 bases, with 17 bases lying between them. Germline values: CDR1 SGHNT, CDR2 YYREEE (reference sequence). This CDR3 is CASSPGRYQAYGYTF. In nucleotides, the CDR3 is TGTGCCAGCAGCCCCGGCCGTTACCAGGCCTATGGCTACACCTTC.

DNA for the CDR3: TGTGCCAGCAGTGAAGCTTCCACGACAGGGGGGCATGGCTACACCTTC. It encodes CASSEASTTGGHGYTF. This chain uses TRBV6-1 with TRBJ1-2; 9 bases agree with TRBD1. Germline V gives CDR1 MNHNS, CDR2 SASEGT. The CDR3 is 16 residues long. J lost 6 bases, V lost 0 bases, and 8 bases had no gene match.

This clone occurred once. This chain links TRBV19 with TRBJ1-4; D unclear. The CDR3 loop spans 11 amino acids. The V gene lost 5 bases and the J gene lost 8 bases, with 6 bases spanning the gap. Germline-derived CDR1 and CDR2 are LNHDA and SQIVND (reference sequence). The chain's CDR3 is CASSLHEKLFF. The CDR3 region has the DNA TGTGCCAGTAGTTTACACGAAAAACTGTTTTTT.

This clone has just one count. The rearrangement links TRBV5-4 to TRBJ1-1, with unresolved D. The CDR3 spans 18 residues. Germline CDR1 and CDR2: SGHNT and YYREEE (reference sequence). Trimming removed 4 bases from V and 1 base from J, with 23 bases in between. CDR3 sequence: CASSPPGVKSGGNTEAFF. CDR3 nucleotides: TGTGCCAGCAGCCCGCCGGGCGTTAAATCCGGCGGGAACACTGAAGCTTTCTTT.

The chain carries TRBV5-1 and TRBJ2-7, with 7 bases fitting TRBD1. Per germline, CDR1 SGHRS and CDR2 YFSETQ. The CDR3 runs 14 residues. V shed 3 bases, J shed 0 bases, and the junction held 3 bases outside the gene matches. The CDR3 DNA is TGCGCCAGCAGCTCCGGGACAGCCTCCTACGAGCAGTACTTC. Translated, it gives CASSSGTASYEQYF.

The chain joins TRBV18 to TRBJ1-2, with D perhaps matching TRBD1 (5 bases). Deletions cut 2 bases from V and 10 bases from J, with 11 bases between. The germline V gene has CDR1 KGHSH and CDR2 LQKENI. The CDR3 loop spans 12 amino acids. The CDR3 sequence: CASSPGASDYTF. For the CDR3, the DNA is TGTGCCAGCTCACCAGGGGCGTCGGACTACACCTTC.

The chain employs TRBV6-1 and TRBJ2-7; maybe TRBD1 (6 bases). Germline V CDR1 and CDR2: MNHNS, SASEGT. Trimming left V 10 bases short and J 2 bases short, with 15 bases between. The CDR3 sequence is 13 residues long. In DNA, the CDR3 is TGTGCCATCCGGACAGCAACCACCTACGAGCAGTACTTC. Translated: CAIRTATTYEQYF.

This clone was seen a single time. The chain links TRBV10-3 to TRBJ2-2; 11 bases line up with TRBD2. J gave up 5 bases and V 6 bases, and 2 bases lay outside the gene matches. CDR3 length equals 14 residues. Germline assignment: CDR1 ENHRY and CDR2 SYGVKD. CDR3 in DNA: TGTGCCATCAGGGGACTAGCGGTTACCGGGGAGCTGTTTTTT. Its protein product is CAIRGLAVTGELFF.

This chain joins TRBV29-1 and TRBJ1-1; D not certain. Germline CDR1 reads SQVTM; CDR2 reads ANQGSEA. Trimming stripped 1 base from V and 0 bases from J, with 12 bases between. The CDR3 is 15 residues long. The CDR3 DNA reads as TGCAGCGTTGAAGCTATTACCCGACTGAACACTGAAGCTTTCTTT. This gives the protein CSVEAITRLNTEAFF.